This TCR beta chain was captured by sequencing in a study of blood T cell repertoires in COVID-19. Study details: The United States, Italy and Spain were the sources of the acute and convalescent COVID-19 samples.

This table comes from immunoSEQ multiplex PCR, and its TCRdb copy is limited to in-frame clones, with some not included. Of around 470,000 clones in the sample, about 90% were seen once. V trimming: 5 bases; J trimming: 11 bases; junction bases outside the gene matches: 12. The CDR3 is 14 residues long. The germline gives CDR1 SGHAT, CDR2 FQNNGV. The rearrangement links TRBV11-2 to TRBJ2-3, with 8 bases identical to TRBD2. This receptor was obtained from a man younger than 35 who had recovered from COVID-19. Sequencing input: PBMCs or T cells enriched from blood (not recorded which). CDR3 region: CASSRGRREGGQYF. The CDR3 bases are TGTGCCAGCAGCCGCGGGAGACGGGAGGGGGGGCAGTATTTT.